These T cell receptor beta chains were read from a single sample in a study of T-cell reconstitution after alpha-beta-depleted transplantation in children. Each CDR3 protein gets one entry after TCRdb re-called the PCR reads with MiXCR. In the table there are about 500,000 distinct CDR3 sequences, less than 35% of which are singletons. Source: PBMCs from the stem cell graft donor, taken from the stem cell graft. The source is a human donor who donated a stem cell graft to a child with aplastic anemia. The CDR3 runs from the conserved cysteine through the conserved F or W. The D gene is left open where the match is weak. Not every row has a clone size; where given, it reads once, few, many or a size class.

TRBJ2-2	TRBV12-3/TRBV12-4	few	NA	TGTGCCAGCAGCCTGCTTCCAAACAACGGGGAGCTGTTTTTT	CASSLLPNNGELFF
TRBJ2-1	TRBV20-1	few	NA	TGCAGTGCTAGTTTCGAGCAGTTCTTC	CSASFEQFF
TRBJ2-3	TRBV6-1	NA	NA	TGTGCCAGCTTTATTGGAGCGGAGGGAGATACGCAGTATTTT	CASFIGAEGDTQYF
TRBJ1-1	TRBV20-1	few	NA	TGCAGTGCTAGAGAAAGGCCTTCTGAAGCTTTCTTT	CSARERPSEAFF
TRBJ2-1	TRBV6-2/TRBV6-3	NA	TRBD2	TGTGCCAGCAGTAACGGCCTACTAGCGGGAGGGATGAATGAGCAGTTCTTC	CASSNGLLAGGMNEQFF
TRBJ1-5	TRBV7-2	NA	TRBD1	TGTGCCAGCAGCCCTACACAGGGGGCGGCTCAGCCCCAGCATTTT	CASSPTQGAAQPQHF
TRBJ2-5	TRBV12-3/TRBV12-4	NA	NA	TGTGCCAGCACTCCCGGGGCGGGCCAAATTATAGAGACCCAGTACTTC	CASTPGAGQIIETQYF
TRBJ2-2	TRBV6-2/TRBV6-3	few	NA	TGTGCCAGCACCCTAAGGGGAGCGAACACCGGGGAGCTGTTTTTT	CASTLRGANTGELFF
TRBJ2-4	TRBV6-1	few	NA	TGTGCCAGCAGTGTTTTGTCACAGGACGCCAAAAACATTCAGTACTTC	CASSVLSQDAKNIQYF
TRBJ1-2	TRBV12-3/TRBV12-4	few	TRBD1	TGTGCCAGCAGGTCGACAGGGGACTATGGCTACACCTTC	CASRSTGDYGYTF
TRBJ2-4	TRBV28	NA	NA	TGTGCCAGCAGTTTCTATGGAGCCAAAAACATTCAGTACTTC	CASSFYGAKNIQYF
TRBJ2-7	TRBV2	NA	NA	TGTGCCAGCAGTGGGAGGGGAGTCGGTCCCTACGAGCAGTACTTC	CASSGRGVGPYEQYF
TRBJ2-5	TRBV9	NA	TRBD2	TGTGCCAGCAGCGTAGGACTAGCGGGAGCAGAGACCCAGTACTTC	CASSVGLAGAETQYF
TRBJ1-4	TRBV6-5	many	TRBD1	TGTGCCAGCAGTTACAGGACCGGGACAGATAATGAAAAACTGTTTTTT	CASSYRTGTDNEKLFF
TRBJ1-1	TRBV4-3	NA	NA	TGCGCCAGCAGCCGGAGTGGCCGGACGAACACTGAAGCTTTCTTT	CASSRSGRTNTEAFF
TRBJ1-2	TRBV7-3	NA	NA	TGTGCCAGCAGCCCGAACATTGGGCATGGCTACACCTTC	CASSPNIGHGYTF
TRBJ1-5	TRBV6-5	NA	NA	TGTGCCAGCAGTTACAGTCGGGGTCATCAGCCCCAGCATTTT	CASSYSRGHQPQHF
TRBJ1-1	TRBV4-1	NA	TRBD1	TGCGCCCGTCGAACTGAGACAGGGACGGACACTGAAGCTTTCTTT	CARRTETGTDTEAFF
TRBJ1-5	TRBV9	few	TRBD1	TGTGCCAGCAGCGTAGCAAGGGCAGGGGGCGTTTATAGCAATCAGCCCCAGCATTTT	CASSVARAGGVYSNQPQHF
TRBJ2-7	TRBV7-9	few	NA	TGTGCCAGCAGCTCGGCAACTACAGGGGAGGCCTACGAGCAGTACTTC	CASSSATTGEAYEQYF
TRBJ1-5	TRBV29-1	NA	TRBD1	TGCAGCGTCCCCGGCCGGGACAGGCCTTCTATGGAGCCCCAGCATTTT	CSVPGRDRPSMEPQHF
TRBJ1-4	TRBV5-4	NA	NA	TGTGCCAGCAGCTTGGACCCCACCGGGGGAACTAATGAAAAACTGTTTTTT	CASSLDPTGGTNEKLFF
TRBJ1-4	TRBV30	NA	NA	TGTGCCTGGAGAGGTCTCACAGGGAAAATAGGAAAACTGTTTTTT	CAWRGLTGKIGKLFF
TRBJ2-7	TRBV6-5	NA	NA	TGTGCCAGCAGTTACTCGAACCCTCCCGCCTACGAGCAGTACTTC	CASSYSNPPAYEQYF
TRBJ2-1	TRBV24-1	NA	TRBD2	TGTGCCACCAGTGATTTCCCCGCGGGAGGATCCTACAATGAGCAGTTCTTC	CATSDFPAGGSYNEQFF
TRBJ1-1	TRBV30	NA	NA	TGTGCCTGGGGGGACCGGGGCCGGAACACTGAAGCTTTCTTT	CAWGDRGRNTEAFF
TRBJ1-6	TRBV5-1	NA	NA	TGCGCCAGCAGCTCAGCGAACCACTTT	CASSSANHF
TRBJ2-3	TRBV9	NA	NA	TGTGCCAGCAGCGTAGACAGGGTGTGGACAGATACGCAGTATTTT	CASSVDRVWTDTQYF
TRBJ2-1	TRBV15	NA	NA	TGTGCCACCAGCAGAGATCCAGGGAATGAGCAGTTCTTC	CATSRDPGNEQFF
TRBJ2-1	TRBV10-3	NA	TRBD1	TGTGCCATCAGTATTGGACAGGCCCCGGGGAATGAGCAGTTCTTC	CAISIGQAPGNEQFF
TRBJ2-5	TRBV6-1	NA	NA	TGTGCCAGCAGTCCCGGTTCGCGGGGCGCAGAGACCCAGTACTTC	CASSPGSRGAETQYF
TRBJ1-2	TRBV10-2	once	NA	TGCGCCAGCAGTGAGGCAGAGATGTATGGCTACACCTTC	CASSEAEMYGYTF
TRBJ2-2	TRBV6-1	NA	NA	TGTGCCAGCAGTGGGGACTCCTGGCGAACCGGGGAGCTGTTTTTT	CASSGDSWRTGELFF
TRBJ2-2	TRBV13	NA	TRBD1	TGTGCCAGCAAAATAAGAACAGGGGGTTTGCCCGGGGAGCTGTTTTTT	CASKIRTGGLPGELFF
TRBJ2-7	TRBV29-1	many	NA	TGCAGCGTTGCCCATCGGCTAGACTCCTACGAGCAGTACTTC	CSVAHRLDSYEQYF
TRBJ1-1	TRBV19	NA	NA	TGTGCCAGTAGTGACACCCGTGGAGGGGCGTCGAAGTCTTTCTTT	CASSDTRGGASKSFF
TRBJ2-7	TRBV7-2	few	NA	TGTGCCAGCAGCTTAGTCTCGGGAGACCGAATTATCTACGAGCAGTACTTC	CASSLVSGDRIIYEQYF
TRBJ1-1	TRBV10-1	NA	NA	TGCGCCAGCAGTGAGAACCCGGGGAACACTGAAGCTTTCTTT	CASSENPGNTEAFF
TRBJ2-5	TRBV7-2	few	NA	TGTGCCAGCAGCTTCGGGTCCCGCCGAGAGACCCAGTACTTC	CASSFGSRRETQYF
TRBJ2-3	TRBV12-3/TRBV12-4	NA	NA	TGTGCCAGCAGTTTAAAGGCTACAGATACGCAGTATTTT	CASSLKATDTQYF
TRBJ2-1	TRBV4-2	NA	TRBD2	TGTGCCAGCAGCCAAGCTAGCGGGAGGGGTACAGGCTACAATGAGCAGTTCTTC	CASSQASGRGTGYNEQFF
TRBJ2-1	TRBV5-1	NA	TRBD2	TGCGCCAGCACCTTCCTAGCGGGAGCTAACAATGAGCAGTTCTTC	CASTFLAGANNEQFF
TRBJ1-6	TRBV7-2	NA	NA	TGTGCCAGCAGCTTAGTCGCTTCGGGTTGGGCAGCAGAGGATTCACCCCTCCACTTT	CASSLVASGWAAEDSPLHF
TRBJ1-1	TRBV28	NA	NA	TGTGCCAGCAGTCGACAAGACACTGAAGCTTTCTTT	CASSRQDTEAFF
TRBJ1-4	TRBV20-1	few	NA	TGCAGTGCTCCAGCCTTTCAGGCAGGTGAAAAACTGTTTTTT	CSAPAFQAGEKLFF
TRBJ2-3	TRBV6-1	few	TRBD2	TGTGCCAGCAGAAGGACTAGCTCAGATACGCAGTATTTT	CASRRTSSDTQYF
TRBJ1-5	TRBV10-3	few	NA	TGTGCCATCGGCAGGGCTGGCAATCAGCCCCAGCATTTT	CAIGRAGNQPQHF
TRBJ2-3	TRBV5-1	NA	TRBD2	TGCGCCAGCCTGGGACCCGGGGGGGATGGCACAGATACGCAGTATTTT	CASLGPGGDGTDTQYF